The 6 T cell receptor beta chains listed next were all sequenced from one sample in a study of graft-versus-host responses after intestinal transplantation. This table comes from immunoSEQ multiplex PCR, and its TCRdb copy is limited to in-frame clones, with some not included. The sample has more than 95,000 clones; about nine tenths are singletons. No antigen has been assigned to these receptors. The sequencing used unstimulated CD4+ T cells sorted from spleen or lymph node cells, collected before intestinal transplant. The receptors stem from a human donor who received an intestinal transplant.

This clone turned up a few times. This chain connects TRBV5-6 to TRBJ2-5; TRBD2 is a possible D gene (6 bases). The germline V gene encodes CDR1 SGHDT and CDR2 YYEEEE. CDR3 length equals 15 residues. Trimming removed 2 bases from V and 4 bases from J, with 15 bases in between. Here the CDR3 reads CASSFGSGGVETQYF. The CDR3 DNA reads as TGTGCCAGCAGCTTCGGGAGCGGCGGGGTAGAGACCCAGTACTTC. Filled out from reference TRBV5-6 and TRBJ2-5, the complete variable domain reads DAGVTQSPTHLIKTRGQQVTLRCSPKSGHDTVSWYQQALGQGPQFIFQYYEEEERQRGNFPDRFSGHQFPNYSSELNVNALLLGDSALYLCASSFGSGGVETQYFGPGTRLLVL.

This clone was seen once. The V call is TRBV7-6, the J call TRBJ2-1; 12 positions agree with TRBD2. Germline CDR1 reads SGHVS; CDR2 reads FNYEAQ. The CDR3 spans 17 residues. The ends lost 4 bases at V and 4 bases at J; junction bases unmatched: 8. The CDR3 nucleotides read TGTGCCAGCAGCTCGAGCCAACTAGCGGGAGGATACAATGAGCAGTTCTTC. It codes for CASSSSQLAGGYNEQFF.

The V and J genes are TRBV4-3 and TRBJ2-3; TRBD2 matches 7 bases. The trim removed 4 bases at V and 0 bases at J, leaving 10 bases unmatched. The CDR3 spans 17 residues. CDR1 and CDR2 from the germline V gene are LGHNA and YSLEER. The CDR3 spells CASSRLSAGVSTDTQYF. In DNA, the CDR3 is TGCGCCAGCAGCCGTCTTAGTGCGGGGGTTAGCACAGATACGCAGTATTTT.

This clone has only a few counts. The chain has TRBV6-6 and TRBJ1-2, with no clear D. Trimming cost V 1 base and J 2 bases, with 8 bases left between them. The CDR3 runs 14 residues. In germline, CDR1 is MNHNY, CDR2 SVGAGI (reference sequence). CDR3 sequence: CASSYYAGNYGYTF. In DNA, the CDR3 is TGTGCCAGCAGTTACTACGCAGGCAACTATGGCTACACCTTC.

The V call is TRBV27, the J call TRBJ2-1; the match to TRBD2 covers 10 bases. This CDR3 spans 17 amino acids. CDR1 is MNHEY and CDR2 is SMNVEV in the germline V gene (reference sequence). Losses at the gene ends were 0 bases for V and 8 bases for J; bases not matched to a gene: 10. CDR3 sequence reads: CASSLSPTSGAWDEQFF. DNA of the CDR3: TGTGCCAGCAGTTTATCCCCAACTAGCGGGGCTTGGGATGAGCAGTTCTTC.

The gene calls are TRBV5-8 and TRBJ2-2; a weak D match, TRBD1 (5 bases). The CDR3 loop spans 14 amino acids. The ends were cut back, 0 bases at V and 6 bases at J, with 9 bases in the middle. The germline V gene encodes CDR1 SGHTS and CDR2 YDEGEE. CDR3 nucleotides: TGTGCCAGCAGCTTGGCAGGGTCCGCCGGGGAGCTGTTTTTT. Protein sequence: CASSLAGSAGELFF.